This T cell receptor (beta chain) was sequenced for a study of blood T cell repertoires in COVID-19 (dated by TCRdb to between 2020 and 2021). Describing the broader study: Samples covering the acute and convalescent phases of COVID-19 were provided by collaborators in the United States, Italy and Spain. The material from the prospective study consisted of cDNA or gDNA derived from T cells, B-cell-depleted T cells, or PBMCs. Subjects who had been exposed to COVID-19, were actively infected with it, or had recovered from it provided the deeply sampled blood TCRbeta repertoires that made up the dataset. The repertoires were released in a freely available public database meant as a resource for research on the immune response to SARS-CoV-2. Samples were obtained from the ongoing ImmuneRACE study (first 160 participants) and from over 1,000 subjects provided by 6 global collaborators. The sample metadata nearly always contained a de-identified subject ID, COVID-19 status, age in years and sex. Where available, HLA class I and class II types were taken from metadata supplied by the sample provider and were not determined by assay-based typing. The paper as a whole reports these results and caveats: The quantity of clinical and demographic metadata differed by source and by participant and was supplied without curation.

With respect to this clone: It has no known antigen specificity. No clone much larger than this one lies a single base away; base qualities are absent.

V was cut back by 6 bases and J by 2 bases, leaving a gap of 14 bases between them. The germline V gene gives CDR1 as SQVTM and CDR2 as ANQGSEA. The CDR3 runs 13 residues from the cysteine to the phenylalanine. Only the CDR3 region is kept as DNA, spanning 39 bases read in frame from base 1. One collaborating source in Seattle enrolled patients while the patients were actively infected and followed the patients over time throughout the course of disease. Collaborating institutions collected whole blood in K2EDTA tubes following their own protocols. For TCRbeta analysis, collaborators shipped samples in one of three forms: frozen whole blood, isolated PBMCs, or DNA extracted from either of those sample types. The immunoSEQ Assay, a bias-controlled multiplex PCR, was used to amplify TCRbeta CDR3 regions from genomic DNA. The source study handled its data this way. Nucleated cell counts per sample were estimated from amplification of reference gene primers within the assay. To quantify the absolute abundance of each unique TCRbeta CDR3 rearrangement, sequence reads were collapsed and filtered. Productive Simpson clonality was computed per sample as the square root of Simpson's diversity index over productive rearrangements. Here the immuneACCESS table is served through TCRdb, limited to in-frame sequences with V and J called. Missing clones are a known gap in these copies; in checked studies unresolved V genes cover under half, and the rest lacks a known reason. V and J calls and clone size are given by that table; D and trimming were obtained from the DNA. For this sample the table gives about 420,000 clones, of which 80% to 90% were detected only once. The ten largest clones take up around 0.92% of the sample.

This clonotype was sampled from a man between 18 and 29 years old with COVID-19, enrolled during active disease. The chain couples TRBV29-1 to TRBJ2-7; 6 matching bases give a weak D call of TRBD1. Sequencing was carried out using peripheral blood. The sequenced DNA is TGCAGCGTGCGGACAGTCCTTACCTACGAGCAGTACTTC. Translated, it gives CSVRTVLTYEQYF.